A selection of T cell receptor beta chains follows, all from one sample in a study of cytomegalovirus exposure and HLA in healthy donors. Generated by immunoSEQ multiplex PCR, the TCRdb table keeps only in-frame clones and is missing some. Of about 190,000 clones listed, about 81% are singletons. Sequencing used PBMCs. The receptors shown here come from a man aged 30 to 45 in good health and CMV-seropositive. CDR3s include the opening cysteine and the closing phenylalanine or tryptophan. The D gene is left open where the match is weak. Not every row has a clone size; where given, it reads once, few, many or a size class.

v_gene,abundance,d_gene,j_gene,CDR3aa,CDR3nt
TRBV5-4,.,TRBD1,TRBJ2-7,CASSIGTGPYEQYF,TGTGCCAGCAGCATCGGGACAGGCCCCTACGAGCAGTACTTC
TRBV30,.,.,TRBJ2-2,CAWTAGNWNTGELFF,TGTGCCTGGACTGCGGGGAACTGGAACACCGGGGAGCTGTTTTTT
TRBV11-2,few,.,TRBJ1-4,CASSPGTWAETNEKLFF,TGTGCCAGCAGCCCAGGGACTTGGGCCGAAACTAATGAAAAACTGTTTTTT
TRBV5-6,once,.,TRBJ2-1,CASSSLRTNYNEQFF,TGTGCCAGCAGCTCCCTTCGGACAAATTACAATGAGCAGTTCTTC
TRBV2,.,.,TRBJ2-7,CASSAYEQYF,TGTGCCAGCAGTGCGTACGAGCAGTACTTC
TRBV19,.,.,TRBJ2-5,CASSIWAGETQYF,TGTGCCAGTAGTATATGGGCGGGAGAGACCCAGTACTTC
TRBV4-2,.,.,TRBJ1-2,CASSQDGGFNYGYTF,TGTGCCAGCAGCCAAGATGGAGGGTTTAACTATGGCTACACCTTC
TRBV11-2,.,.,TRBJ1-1,CASSFGGAMGAEAFF,TGTGCCAGCAGCTTTGGAGGGGCGATGGGGGCTGAAGCTTTCTTT
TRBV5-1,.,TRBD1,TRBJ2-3,CASSFGTGFTDTQYF,TGCGCCAGCAGCTTCGGGACAGGGTTCACAGATACGCAGTATTTT
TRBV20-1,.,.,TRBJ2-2,CSASTGGGLFF,TGCAGTGCTAGTACTGGCGGAGGGCTGTTTTTT
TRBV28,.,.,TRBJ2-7,CASSLQGGTYEQYF,TGTGCCAGCAGTTTGCAGGGGGGTACCTACGAGCAGTACTTC
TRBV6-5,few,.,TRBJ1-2,CASSYARNYGYTF,TGTGCCAGCAGTTACGCCAGGAACTATGGCTACACCTTC
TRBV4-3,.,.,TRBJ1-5,CASSQTAGNQPQHF,TGCGCCAGCAGCCAAACGGCGGGCAATCAGCCCCAGCATTTT
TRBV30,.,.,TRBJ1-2,CAWNQGSGYTF,TGTGCCTGGAACCAGGGCTCTGGCTACACCTTC
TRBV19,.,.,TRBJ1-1,CASSRRGSRRWGTEAFF,TGTGCCAGTAGTAGAAGGGGCAGTCGGCGGTGGGGAACTGAAGCTTTCTTT
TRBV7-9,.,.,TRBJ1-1,CASSVSPREPNTEAFF,TGTGCCAGCAGCGTCTCTCCGAGGGAGCCGAACACTGAAGCTTTCTTT
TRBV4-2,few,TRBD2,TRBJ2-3,CASSQNAAGGGDTQYF,TGTGCCAGCAGCCAAAATGCGGCGGGGGGGGGAGATACGCAGTATTTT
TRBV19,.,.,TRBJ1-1,CASSARGLNTEAFF,TGTGCCAGTAGTGCCAGGGGTCTGAACACTGAAGCTTTCTTT
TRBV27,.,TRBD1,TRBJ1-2,CASSFRDRAMHGYTF,TGTGCCAGCAGTTTCCGGGACAGGGCTATGCATGGCTACACCTTC
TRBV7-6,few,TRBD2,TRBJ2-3,CASSRTSGLRTQYF,TGTGCCAGCAGCAGGACTAGCGGGTTACGTACGCAGTATTTT
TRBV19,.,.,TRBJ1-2,CASSPRTVLNYGYTF,TGTGCCAGTAGTCCTCGGACAGTACTTAACTATGGCTACACCTTC
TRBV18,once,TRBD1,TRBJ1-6,CASSQVDRGVNSPLHF,TGTGCCAGCTCACAAGTAGACAGGGGCGTCAATTCACCCCTCCACTTT
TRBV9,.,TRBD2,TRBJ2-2,CASSVEAGGTGELFF,TGTGCCAGCAGCGTAGAAGCGGGGGGCACCGGGGAGCTGTTTTTT
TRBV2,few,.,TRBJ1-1,CASSYSVARGTEAFF,TGTGCCAGCAGTTACAGTGTGGCTAGGGGCACTGAAGCTTTCTTT
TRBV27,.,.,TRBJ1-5,CASSLYGEGNQPQHF,TGTGCCAGCAGTCTCTACGGGGAGGGGAATCAGCCCCAGCATTTT
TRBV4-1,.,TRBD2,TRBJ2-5,CASRLGKSGGETQYF,TGCGCCAGCAGACTAGGGAAGTCGGGAGGGGAGACCCAGTACTTC
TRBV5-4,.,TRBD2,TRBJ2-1,CASSSAGTSGSEQFF,TGTGCCAGCAGCTCGGCCGGGACTAGCGGGAGTGAGCAGTTCTTC
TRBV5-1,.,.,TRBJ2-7,CASSLPGSGTYEQYF,TGCGCCAGCAGCTTGCCGGGGTCTGGGACCTACGAGCAGTACTTC
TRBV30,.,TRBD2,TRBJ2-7,CAWSGEWGTSGTYEQYF,TGTGCCTGGAGTGGAGAGTGGGGGACTAGCGGAACCTACGAGCAGTACTTC
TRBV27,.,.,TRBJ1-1,CASNSLSSVNTEAFF,TGTGCCAGCAACTCCCTCTCCTCGGTGAACACTGAAGCTTTCTTT
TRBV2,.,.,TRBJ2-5,CASSMQGGETQYF,TGTGCCAGCAGCATGCAGGGGGGAGAGACCCAGTACTTC
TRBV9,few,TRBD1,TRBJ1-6,CASSVGRDRNSPLHF,TGTGCCAGCAGCGTAGGAAGGGACAGAAATTCACCCCTCCACTTT
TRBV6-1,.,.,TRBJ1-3,CASSDPGLNGHTIYF,TGTGCCAGCAGTGATCCGGGGTTGAATGGGCACACCATATATTTT
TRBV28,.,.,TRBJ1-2,CASSFPDRGASDGYTF,TGTGCCAGCAGCTTTCCAGACCGGGGGGCAAGTGATGGCTACACCTTC